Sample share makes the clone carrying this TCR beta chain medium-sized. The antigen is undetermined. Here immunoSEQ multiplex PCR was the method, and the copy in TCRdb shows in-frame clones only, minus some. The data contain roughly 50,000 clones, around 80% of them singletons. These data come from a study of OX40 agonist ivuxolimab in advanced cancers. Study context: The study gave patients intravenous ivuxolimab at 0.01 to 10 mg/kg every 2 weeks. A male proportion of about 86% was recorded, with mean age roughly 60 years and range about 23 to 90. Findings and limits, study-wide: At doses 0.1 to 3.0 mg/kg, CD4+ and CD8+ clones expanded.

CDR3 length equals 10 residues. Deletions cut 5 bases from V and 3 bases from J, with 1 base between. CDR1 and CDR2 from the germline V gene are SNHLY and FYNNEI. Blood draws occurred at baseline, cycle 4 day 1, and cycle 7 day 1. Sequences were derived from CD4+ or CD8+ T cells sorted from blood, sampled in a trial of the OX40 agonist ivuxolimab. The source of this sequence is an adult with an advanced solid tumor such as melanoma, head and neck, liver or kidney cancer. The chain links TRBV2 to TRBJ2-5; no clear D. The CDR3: CASSKETQYF. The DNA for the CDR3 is TGTGCCAGCAGTAAAGAGACCCAGTACTTC.